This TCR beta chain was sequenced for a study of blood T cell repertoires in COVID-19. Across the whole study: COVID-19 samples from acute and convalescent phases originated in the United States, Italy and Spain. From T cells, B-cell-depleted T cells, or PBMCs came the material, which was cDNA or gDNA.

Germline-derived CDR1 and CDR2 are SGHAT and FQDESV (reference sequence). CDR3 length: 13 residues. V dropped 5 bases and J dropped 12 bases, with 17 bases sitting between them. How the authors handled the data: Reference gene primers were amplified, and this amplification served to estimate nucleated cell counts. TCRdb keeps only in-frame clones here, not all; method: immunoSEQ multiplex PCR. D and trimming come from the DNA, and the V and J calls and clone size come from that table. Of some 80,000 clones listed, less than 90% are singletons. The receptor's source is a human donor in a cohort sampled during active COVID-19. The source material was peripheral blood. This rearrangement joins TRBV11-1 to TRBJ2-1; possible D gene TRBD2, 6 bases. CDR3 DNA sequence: TGTGCCAGCAGCGGGGCAGGAGGGGTACGGCAGTTCTTC. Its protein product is CASSGAGGVRQFF.